Listed below are T cell receptor beta chains from one sample, sequenced in a study of shared clonotypes between healthy human individuals. The assay was immunoSEQ multiplex PCR, and TCRdb's table has in-frame clones only and misses some. The sample carries approximately 980,000 clones, over 60% recorded once. The sample consisted of memory CD4+ T cells sorted from blood. These receptors all stem from a young man in good health. Each CDR3 is given with its conserved first and last residue. D genes are given only for firm matches. Clone size is shown for a subset of rows, as once, few, many or a class of expanded clone.

NA	TRBV28	NA	TRBJ1-1	TGTGCCAGCAGTATCCGTGAAGCTTTCTTT	CASSIREAFF
TRBD1	TRBV4-3	NA	TRBJ1-1	TGCGCCAGCAGCCAGGATACAGGGGATGGCACTGAAGCTTTCTTT	CASSQDTGDGTEAFF
NA	TRBV7-6	NA	TRBJ2-2	TGTGCCAGCAGCTTAGCCGCGGCCGCCGTCTCCGGGGAGCTGTTTTTT	CASSLAAAAVSGELFF
TRBD2	TRBV15	NA	TRBJ2-5	TGTGCCACCAGCAGAGATCCTAGCGGGGGGGCGAGAGAGACCCAGTACTTC	CATSRDPSGGARETQYF
TRBD1	TRBV25-1	NA	TRBJ2-5	TGTGCCAGCAGTGACTATAGGGACAGGGAACCCGAGACCCAGTACTTC	CASSDYRDREPETQYF
TRBD1	TRBV13	NA	TRBJ1-2	TGTGCCAGCAGCGCGCGACAGGGGGCAGTTTATGGCTACACCTTC	CASSARQGAVYGYTF
NA	TRBV13	NA	TRBJ2-3	TGTGCCAGCAGCTTAATCGGACGCACGCCAGATACGCAGTATTTT	CASSLIGRTPDTQYF
TRBD1	TRBV27	once	TRBJ2-2	TGTGCCAGCAGTTTTAGGGGACAGACCAACACCGGGGAGCTGTTTTTT	CASSFRGQTNTGELFF
NA	TRBV19	NA	TRBJ2-5	TGTGCCAGTAGTATGCTCGAAGGAGAGACCCAGTACTTC	CASSMLEGETQYF
TRBD1	TRBV6-5	NA	TRBJ1-2	TGTGCCAGCAGTTACTGGTGGGACAGGTCGAACTATGGCTACACCTTC	CASSYWWDRSNYGYTF
NA	TRBV7-2	NA	TRBJ1-1	TGTGCCAGCAGCTTAGCGGGCGCAGGGCTAAGCGCTTTCTTT	CASSLAGAGLSAFF
TRBD1	TRBV6-6	NA	TRBJ2-7	TGTGCCAGCAGTTACTCGCCCCAGGGGGCCGGTGAGCAGTACTTC	CASSYSPQGAGEQYF
NA	TRBV27	NA	TRBJ2-5	TGTGCCAGCAGGCCCTTTGGGAGTGCCCAAGAGACCCAGTACTTC	CASRPFGSAQETQYF
TRBD1	TRBV11-2	NA	TRBJ2-7	TGTGCCAGCGGACAGGGGACCCGCGAGCAGTACTTC	CASGQGTREQYF
NA	TRBV18	NA	TRBJ1-5	TGTGCCAGCTCACCCTTTGGGGTAGCCGGCCAGCCCCAGCATTTT	CASSPFGVAGQPQHF
TRBD1	TRBV6-1	NA	TRBJ1-4	TGTGCCAGCAGTGAAGGGACAGGCCATCCCCTTTTT	CASSEGTGHPLF
NA	TRBV5-1	NA	TRBJ2-4	TGCGCCAGCAGCTTGGGGGGCCAGGGACCCCTAGCCAAAAACATTCAGTACTTC	CASSLGGQGPLAKNIQYF
NA	TRBV18	NA	TRBJ1-1	TGTGCCAGCTCACCACCTTCCAGGGAAAACACTGAAGCTTTCTTT	CASSPPSRENTEAFF
NA	TRBV27	NA	TRBJ2-3	TGTGCCAGCACCCGACGCCTCTTAGTTGGGCAAGGCACAGATACGCAGTATTTT	CASTRRLLVGQGTDTQYF
NA	TRBV11-2	NA	TRBJ1-3	TGTGCCAGCAGCTTCGAAAACACCATATATTTT	CASSFENTIYF
NA	TRBV4-2	NA	TRBJ1-1	TGTGCCAGCAGCCAAGATTTCCGAGACTTGAGGGGCACTGAAGCTTTCTTT	CASSQDFRDLRGTEAFF
NA	TRBV28	NA	TRBJ1-2	TGTGCCAGCAACGCGGGCCGCTATGGCTACACCTTC	CASNAGRYGYTF
NA	TRBV18	once	TRBJ2-7	TGTGCCAGCTCACCCTTGGTTGCAGGGATAAACGAGCAGTACTTC	CASSPLVAGINEQYF
TRBD2	TRBV7-2	NA	TRBJ2-7	TGTGCCAGCAGCTTGGTAGCGGGAGTGGAGCAGTACTTC	CASSLVAGVEQYF
NA	TRBV27	many	TRBJ1-4	TGTGCCAGCAGTTTATCGGCCAGCTACACCTATAAACTGTTTTTT	CASSLSASYTYKLFF
NA	TRBV10-1	NA	TRBJ2-1	TGCGCCAGCAGTGAGTCTGTCGGGAGCCCCTACAATGAGCAGTTCTTC	CASSESVGSPYNEQFF
NA	TRBV29-1	NA	TRBJ1-1	TGCAGCGTTGGGCAGGGAGGCACTGAAGCTTTCTTT	CSVGQGGTEAFF
NA	TRBV18	NA	TRBJ1-5	TGTGCCAGCTCACCAGAGGCGGGGGCGCATCAGCCCCAGCATTTT	CASSPEAGAHQPQHF
NA	TRBV11-1	NA	TRBJ2-3	TGTGCCAGCAGCTTCAGCCGCGGAAAAGATACGCAGTATTTT	CASSFSRGKDTQYF
NA	TRBV7-2	NA	TRBJ2-5	TGTGCCAGCAGCTTAGATGGAACAGGTTTGACCCAGTACTTC	CASSLDGTGLTQYF
NA	TRBV28	few	TRBJ1-6	TGTGCCAGCACCTCCAACGGGGCATCGGGGAATTCACCCCTCCACTTT	CASTSNGASGNSPLHF
NA	TRBV19	NA	TRBJ2-1	TGTGCCACAGAAGGAGGGAAGTACAATGAGCAGTTCTTC	CATEGGKYNEQFF
NA	TRBV15	NA	TRBJ1-1	TGTGCCACCAGCAGCCCCGCGGGGGGGTACACTGAAGCTTTCTTT	CATSSPAGGYTEAFF
TRBD1	TRBV5-4	once	TRBJ2-7	TGTGCCAGCAGCTCGGACAGGGCTCTTAGCTCCTACGAGCAGTACTTC	CASSSDRALSSYEQYF
NA	TRBV6-1	NA	TRBJ2-7	TGTGCCAGCAGTGAACGTCCTTCTATCGAGCAGTACTTC	CASSERPSIEQYF
TRBD2	TRBV2	NA	TRBJ2-1	TGTGCCAGCAGTGAAGCAAATAGCGGGGGGAATGAGCAGTTCTTC	CASSEANSGGNEQFF
NA	TRBV5-1	NA	TRBJ2-7	TGCGCCAGCAGCCAGACTGCAGGCGGCTACGAGCAGTACTTC	CASSQTAGGYEQYF
TRBD2	TRBV5-4	NA	TRBJ2-5	TGTGCCAGCAGCGAAGGACTAGCGGGAGTTTTAGAGACCCAGTACTTC	CASSEGLAGVLETQYF
NA	TRBV5-1	NA	TRBJ1-1	TGCGCCAGCAGCTTAATGACAGCCGGGACGAACACTGAAGCTTTCTTT	CASSLMTAGTNTEAFF
NA	TRBV28	NA	TRBJ1-4	TGTGCCAGCAGTTCAGGTTGGCAAAATGAAAAACTGTTTTTT	CASSSGWQNEKLFF
TRBD1	TRBV5-6	NA	TRBJ1-1	TGTGCCAGCAGTCGTTGGGACAGCCTTAACACTGAAGCTTTCTTT	CASSRWDSLNTEAFF
TRBD1	TRBV19	NA	TRBJ1-2	TGTGCCAGTAGTGACCGGGACAGGGGAATTCACACCTTC	CASSDRDRGIHTF
NA	TRBV30	NA	TRBJ1-2	TGTGCCTGGAGTCCCGCTACCGGTGGCTACACCTTC	CAWSPATGGYTF
NA	TRBV19	NA	TRBJ1-6	TGTGCCAGTAGCGCCGCAGAGGGTGGGAGTTCACCCCTCCACTTT	CASSAAEGGSSPLHF
NA	TRBV7-6	NA	TRBJ2-7	TGTGCCAGCAGCTTAGCGCTCATTGGGGGGCGGACAAGCGAGCAGTACTTC	CASSLALIGGRTSEQYF
NA	TRBV5-1	NA	TRBJ2-1	TGCGCCAGCAGCTCTTTGTCGGATGAGCAGTTCTTC	CASSSLSDEQFF
NA	TRBV6-5	once	TRBJ1-1	TGTGCCAGTTTGGGATTCAGGGCTGAAGCTTTCTTT	CASLGFRAEAFF
NA	TRBV7-2	NA	TRBJ1-2	TGTGCCCTACGGCGTGGGGTGGGCAGGAACTATGGCTACACCTTC	CALRRGVGRNYGYTF
NA	TRBV4-1	NA	TRBJ2-7	TGCGCCAGCAGCCAAGAAATCTACCGAGAGCAGTACTTC	CASSQEIYREQYF
TRBD1	TRBV30	NA	TRBJ1-2	TGTGCCTGGGGTGGGGACAGGGGACTCTATGGCTACACCTTC	CAWGGDRGLYGYTF
TRBD2	TRBV28	NA	TRBJ2-6	TGTGCCAGCAGTTTAAGAGCGGGGGGCCTTTACTCTGGGGCCAACGTCCTGACTTTC	CASSLRAGGLYSGANVLTF
NA	TRBV10-3	NA	TRBJ1-1	TGTGCCATCACACGAAGCCAGGACAACCCTGAAGCTTTCTTT	CAITRSQDNPEAFF
NA	TRBV11-2	NA	TRBJ1-2	TGTGCCAGCAGCCCGCAGGAGAACCCCTATGGCTACACCTTC	CASSPQENPYGYTF
NA	TRBV27	NA	TRBJ2-7	TGTGCCAGCAGTTTACTTCCGGACTCCTCCTACGAGCAGTACTTC	CASSLLPDSSYEQYF
NA	TRBV10-1	NA	TRBJ2-5	TGCGCCAGCAGTTCCGGGACAACTTACGAGACCCAGTACTTC	CASSSGTTYETQYF
TRBD1	TRBV11-2	once	TRBJ2-6	TGTGCCAGCAGCTTGACAGGGTCGCGCTCTGGGGCCAACGTCCTGACTTTC	CASSLTGSRSGANVLTF
TRBD2	TRBV4-1	NA	TRBJ2-1	TGCGCCAGCAGCCAAGGACTAGCGGGAGGGCATTCCTACAATGAGCAGTTCTTC	CASSQGLAGGHSYNEQFF